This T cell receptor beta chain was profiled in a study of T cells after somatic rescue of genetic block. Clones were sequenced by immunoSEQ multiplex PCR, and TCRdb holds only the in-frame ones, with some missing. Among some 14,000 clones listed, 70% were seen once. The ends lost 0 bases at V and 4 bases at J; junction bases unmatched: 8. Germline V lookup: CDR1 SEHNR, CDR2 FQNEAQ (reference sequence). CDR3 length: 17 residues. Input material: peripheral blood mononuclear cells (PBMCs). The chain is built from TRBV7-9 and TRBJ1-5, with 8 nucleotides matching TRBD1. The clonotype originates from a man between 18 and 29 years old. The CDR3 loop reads CASSLAGQGGRNQPQHF. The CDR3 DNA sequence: TGTGCCAGCAGCTTAGCAGGACAGGGAGGAAGAAATCAGCCCCAGCATTTT.